These T cell receptor beta chains were read from a single sample in a study of human thymus T cells. Sequencing was performed with immunoSEQ multiplex PCR; in TCRdb, only in-frame clones are kept and a portion is missing. The data show tens of thousands of clones, around 95% seen once. The sample consisted of thymus tissue. The source is a girl under three years old with a congenital heart defect but otherwise immunologically healthy. Both conserved end residues are part of each CDR3. The D gene is left open where the match is weak. Some rows have no size entry. The others give once, few or many, or a class for an expanded clone.

j_call v_call clone_size d_call cdr3_aa cdr3_nt
TRBJ2-7 TRBV11-2 . TRBD1 CASSLDLWDRGDF TGTGCCAGCAGCTTAGACCTTTGGGACAGGGGAGACTTC
TRBJ2-7 TRBV19 . . CASSIRGLGTSEQYF TGTGCCAGTAGTATTAGGGGTTTGGGGACATCCGAGCAGTACTTC
TRBJ2-7 TRBV5-4 . . CASSLYDSPYEQYF TGTGCCAGCAGCTTGTACGACAGCCCCTACGAGCAGTACTTC
TRBJ2-1 TRBV7-6 . TRBD2 CASSLAPTSGSNEQFF TGTGCCAGCAGCTTAGCCCCGACTAGCGGGAGTAATGAGCAGTTCTTC
TRBJ2-2 TRBV9 . . CASSVGSVNTGELFF TGTGCCAGCAGCGTAGGGTCCGTGAACACCGGGGAGCTGTTTTTT
TRBJ2-7 TRBV28 . . CASRRALPSSYEQYF TGTGCCAGCAGGCGAGCCTTGCCAAGCTCCTACGAGCAGTACTTC
TRBJ2-1 TRBV30 . . CAWSTPLPPRFTLYNEQFF TGTGCCTGGAGTACCCCCTTGCCTCCCCGCTTCACCCTCTACAATGAGCAGTTCTTC
TRBJ2-7 TRBV7-2 . . CASSLGGGLPDSYEQYF TGTGCCAGCAGCTTAGGGGGAGGCCTCCCTGATTCCTACGAGCAGTACTTC
TRBJ2-3 TRBV7-8 . TRBD1 CASSFLDREIGDTQYF TGTGCCAGCAGCTTTCTCGACAGGGAGATCGGAGATACGCAGTATTTT
TRBJ2-7 TRBV5-1 . TRBD2 CASSPAGSGLTYEQYF TGCGCCAGCAGCCCAGCGGGGAGCGGGTTAACCTACGAGCAGTACTTC
TRBJ2-1 TRBV11-2 once TRBD2 CASSLGLAGVHNEQFF TGTGCCAGCAGCTTAGGACTAGCGGGAGTACACAATGAGCAGTTCTTC
TRBJ2-6 TRBV28 . . CASSLGTIVSSGANVLTF TGTGCCAGCAGTTTAGGGACAATCGTCAGCTCTGGGGCCAACGTCCTGACTTTC
TRBJ2-2 TRBV19 . TRBD2 CASTPGGGWDTGELFF TGTGCCAGTACCCCTGGGGGGGGTTGGGACACCGGGGAGCTGTTTTTT
TRBJ1-2 TRBV14 . TRBD1 CASSLKHPEAGGAKVEDYGYTF TGTGCCAGCAGCCTAAAGCACCCGGAAGCAGGGGGCGCGAAAGTGGAGGACTATGGCTACACCTTC
TRBJ1-5 TRBV28 once . CASSGTAVTKSNQPQHF TGTGCCAGCAGCGGGACCGCCGTAACGAAGAGCAATCAGCCCCAGCATTTT
TRBJ1-1 TRBV27 once TRBD1 CASSLDRGGMNTEAFF TGTGCCAGCAGTCTGGACAGGGGAGGGATGAACACTGAAGCTTTCTTT
TRBJ2-7 TRBV11-2 . TRBD2 CASSLVEGTRDYEQYF TGTGCCAGCAGCTTAGTCGAAGGGACTAGAGACTACGAGCAGTACTTC
TRBJ2-7 TRBV30 . TRBD1 CAWSSWDRGRHEQYF TGTGCCTGGAGTTCATGGGACAGGGGGCGGCACGAGCAGTACTTC
TRBJ2-1 TRBV7-9 . . CASSLAGVISYNEQFF TGTGCCAGCAGCTTAGCGGGAGTCATCTCCTACAATGAGCAGTTCTTC
TRBJ2-1 TRBV14 . . CASSPGSYNEQFF TGTGCCAGCAGCCCCGGCTCCTACAATGAGCAGTTCTTC
TRBJ2-4 TRBV4-2 once TRBD1 CASSQEARPTRQGPGKNIQYF TGTGCCAGCAGCCAAGAAGCAAGGCCCACTAGACAGGGACCAGGCAAAAACATTCAGTACTTC
TRBJ2-1 TRBV28 . TRBD2 CASSLKGLAGDAMGEQFF TGTGCCAGCAGTTTAAAGGGACTAGCGGGAGATGCGATGGGTGAGCAGTTCTTC
TRBJ2-2 TRBV27 . TRBD2 CASSLVGRGRSAGGPTGELFF TGTGCCAGCAGTTTAGTCGGCAGGGGGCGGTCAGCGGGAGGGCCCACCGGGGAGCTGTTTTTT
TRBJ1-1 TRBV14 . . CASSPVRGDEAFF TGTGCCAGCAGCCCAGTTCGGGGGGACGAAGCTTTCTTT
TRBJ1-1 TRBV20-1 few . CSARPNTEAFF TGCAGTGCCCGACCGAACACTGAAGCTTTCTTT
TRBJ2-7 TRBV20-1 . TRBD2 CSARTSEQYF TGCAGTGCTCGGACTAGCGAGCAGTACTTC
TRBJ1-4 TRBV7-6 . TRBD1 CASSHDRGNEKLFF TGTGCCAGCAGTCATGACAGGGGCAATGAAAAACTGTTTTTT
TRBJ2-7 TRBV7-4 . . CASSFRAVSSYEQYF TGTGCCAGCAGCTTTCGAGCGGTTAGCTCCTACGAGCAGTACTTC
TRBJ2-1 TRBV7-2 . TRBD2 CASAFRSGSNEQFF TGTGCCAGCGCCTTCCGAAGCGGGAGCAATGAGCAGTTCTTC
TRBJ2-1 TRBV2 . . CASSVLRYNEQFF TGTGCCAGCAGTGTTCTGCGTTACAATGAGCAGTTCTTC
TRBJ1-2 TRBV4-2 . . CASSHRRAYVGYTF TGTGCCAGCAGCCACCGGCGGGCCTATGTGGGTTACACCTTC
TRBJ2-1 TRBV15 . . CATSVAKDGGASSYNEQFF TGTGCCACCAGCGTGGCCAAGGACGGGGGAGCGAGCTCCTACAATGAGCAGTTCTTC
TRBJ2-6 TRBV7-2 . . CASSLGVAGANVLTF TGTGCCAGCAGCTTGGGGGTAGCTGGGGCCAACGTCCTGACTTTC
TRBJ1-2 TRBV9 . TRBD1 CASSGPLSDGGQVGAPNYGYTF TGTGCCAGCTCTGGGCCTCTTTCGGACGGCGGACAGGTGGGGGCACCAAACTATGGCTACACCTTC
TRBJ2-2 TRBV18 . . CASSIRRGELFF TGTGCCAGCTCAATCCGGCGTGGGGAGCTGTTTTTT
TRBJ1-2 TRBV5-1 once . CASSLGLGGYGYTF TGCGCCAGCAGCTTGGGGTTAGGGGGGTACGGCTACACCTTC
TRBJ1-2 TRBV7-4 . . CASSLDLGQRRDYGYTF TGTGCCAGCAGCTTAGACTTAGGCCAGCGCAGAGACTATGGCTACACCTTC
TRBJ2-7 TRBV7-2 . . CASSLGLGGNRDHEQYF TGTGCCAGCAGCTTAGGGTTAGGGGGAAATAGGGACCACGAGCAGTACTTC
TRBJ1-2 TRBV27 . TRBD1 CASSLSLRDRGDSWVGYTF TGTGCCAGCAGTTTATCCCTAAGGGACAGGGGAGACAGCTGGGTTGGCTACACCTTC
TRBJ2-2 TRBV28 once . CASARLGERGGLFF TGTGCCAGCGCCAGATTAGGGGAACGGGGAGGGCTGTTTTTT
TRBJ2-7 TRBV7-8 . TRBD1 CASSPGTGLAYEQYF TGTGCCAGCAGCCCAGGGACAGGGCTCGCCTACGAGCAGTACTTC